This T cell receptor (beta chain) was identified in a study of regulatory T cells in long-lasting Graves disease (dated by TCRdb to 2020 to 2022). Concerning the study at large: Antithyroid drugs had been taken for less than 3 months by newly diagnosed Graves' disease patients. This study used TCR sequencing and RNA sequencing of peripheral blood to compare persistent Graves' disease patients against newly diagnosed Graves' disease patients. The study took place in China and was registered as a clinical trial. TCR sequencing covered some 13 persistent and 20 or so newly diagnosed Graves' disease patients, 33 samples in total.

The time point label on this specimen signifies: newly diagnosed GD, antithyroid drugs for less than 3 months. For both TCR sequencing and RNA sequencing, RNA was extracted from PBMCs using TRIzol. Graves' disease was diagnosed according to American Thyroid Association guidelines. The patients came from an endocrinology department in Xi'an, China. Each patient gave around 9 milliliters of peripheral blood, collected in an EDTA anticoagulant tube. PBMCs were isolated by Ficoll Paque Plus density gradient separation without further T cell sorting. An Agilent 2100 Bioanalyzer and agarose gel were used to check RNA quality, and a NanoDrop 2000 was used to measure RNA concentration. This clonotype was seen a few times. The clone's antigen remains unknown. This may arise from a read error, as a much more abundant clone is one base away. Here is what the overall study found, with its caveats: The study examined only peripheral blood because the primary lesion, thyroid tissue, could not be accessed. Only the TCR beta chain was sequenced and analyzed. The small sample size was acknowledged by the authors as a limitation that may reduce accuracy. Persistent patients shared more public clonotypes among themselves (2,741) than newly diagnosed patients did (over 950). Compared with newly diagnosed patients, patients with persistent Graves' disease had lower TCR Shannon entropy and fewer highly expanded clones, which suggests clonal expansion.

Libraries were prepared through multiplex PCR. Sequencing relied on an Illumina HiSeq 4000. iRepertoire HTBI primers and Arm-PCR amplification of CDR3 regions were used to construct TCR beta libraries. PCR products were gel purified before sequencing. The original methods were these. A total of 62 TRBV and 14 TRBJ segments were identified across samples and were used for gene usage analysis of CDR3 amino acid clonotypes. Filtered high-quality paired reads were merged into contigs using COPE and FqMerger. Contigs were aligned with BLAST to IMGT TRBV, TRBD and TRBJ reference genes, and CDR3 was defined per IMGT. Any clonotype with a frequency above 0.1% was classified as a highly expanded clone. Shannon entropy was used to measure repertoire diversity, and the Gini coefficient was used to measure V-J evenness. Clonotypes shared by more than one individual were considered public. TCRdb trimmed public reads at Q25 via fastp, called clones via MiXCR and kept in-frame beta chains. Rows matching on CDR3 protein sequence are summarized as one entry with the most common DNA and genes. The V and J calls here are based on TCRdb, not the publication. The sample table contains 200,000 to 250,000 distinct CDR3 sequences; only one count was recorded for 15% to 20% of them. Clones ranked in the top ten supply about 20% of the sample.

The clonotype comes from a female donor with Graves disease. Material: peripheral blood mononuclear cells (PBMCs), obtained at new diagnosis, from a patient treated with antithyroid drugs.

The CDR3 region reads CSAEGPSSGNTIYF. The DNA is as follows: TGCAGTGCTGAGGGTCCCAGCTCTGGAAACACCATATATTTT. The chain is encoded by TRBV20-1 joined to TRBJ1-3, with the D gene call left open. The germline V gene encodes CDR1 DFQATT and CDR2 SNEGSKA (reference sequence). The germline ends are 11 bases apart after V is trimmed by 5 bases and J by 0 bases. The CDR3 goes from the cysteine to the phenylalanine over 14 residues. Just CDR3 DNA is preserved here, 42 bases in frame from base 1.